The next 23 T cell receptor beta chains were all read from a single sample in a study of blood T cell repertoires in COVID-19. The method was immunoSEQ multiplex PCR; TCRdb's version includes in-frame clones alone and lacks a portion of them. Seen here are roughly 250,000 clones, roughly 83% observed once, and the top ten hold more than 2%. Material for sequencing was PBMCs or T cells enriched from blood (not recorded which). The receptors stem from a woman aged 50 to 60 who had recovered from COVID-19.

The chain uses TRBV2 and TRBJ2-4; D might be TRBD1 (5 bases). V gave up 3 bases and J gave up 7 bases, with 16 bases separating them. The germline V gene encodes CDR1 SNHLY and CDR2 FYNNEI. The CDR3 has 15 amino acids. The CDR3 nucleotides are TGTGCCAGCAGTGAGTTCTCCCAGGGCAGGAACATTCAGTACTTC. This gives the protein CASSEFSQGRNIQYF.

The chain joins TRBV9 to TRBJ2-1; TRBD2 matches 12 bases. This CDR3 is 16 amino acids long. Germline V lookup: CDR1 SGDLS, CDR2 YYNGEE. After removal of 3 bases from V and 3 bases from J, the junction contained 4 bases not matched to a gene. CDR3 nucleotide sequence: TGTGCCAGCAGCGCCACTAGCGGGGGGATCTACAATGAGCAGTTCTTC. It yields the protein CASSATSGGIYNEQFF.

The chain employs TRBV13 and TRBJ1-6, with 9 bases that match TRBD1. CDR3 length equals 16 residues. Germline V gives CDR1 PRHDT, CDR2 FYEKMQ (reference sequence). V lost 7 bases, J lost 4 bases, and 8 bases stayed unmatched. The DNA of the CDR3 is TGTGCCAGCAACGGAGGACAGGGGCTATATAATTCACCCCTCCACTTT. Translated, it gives CASNGGQGLYNSPLHF.

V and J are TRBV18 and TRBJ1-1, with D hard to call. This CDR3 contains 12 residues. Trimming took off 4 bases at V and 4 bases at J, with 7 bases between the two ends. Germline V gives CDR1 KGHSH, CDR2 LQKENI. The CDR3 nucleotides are TGTGCCAGCTCACAAGACACCACTGAAGCTTTCTTT. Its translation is CASSQDTTEAFF.

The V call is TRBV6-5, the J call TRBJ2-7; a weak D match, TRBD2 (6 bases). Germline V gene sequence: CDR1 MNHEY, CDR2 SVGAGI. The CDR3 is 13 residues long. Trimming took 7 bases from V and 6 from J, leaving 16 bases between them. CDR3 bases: TGTGCCAGCACTCCCCGGCTGGGAGGCGAGCAGTACTTC. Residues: CASTPRLGGEQYF.

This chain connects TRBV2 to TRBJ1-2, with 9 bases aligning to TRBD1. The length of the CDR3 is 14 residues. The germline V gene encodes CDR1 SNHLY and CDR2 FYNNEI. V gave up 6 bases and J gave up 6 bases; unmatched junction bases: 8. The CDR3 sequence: CASSAGQGINGYTF. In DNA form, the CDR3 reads TGTGCCAGCAGCGCAGGACAGGGGATAAATGGCTACACCTTC.

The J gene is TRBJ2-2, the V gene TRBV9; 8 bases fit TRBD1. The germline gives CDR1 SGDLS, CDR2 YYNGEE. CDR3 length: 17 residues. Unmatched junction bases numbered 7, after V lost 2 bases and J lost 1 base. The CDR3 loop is CASSVITGTGNTGELFF. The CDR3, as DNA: TGTGCCAGCAGCGTCATAACCGGGACAGGGAACACCGGGGAGCTGTTTTTT.

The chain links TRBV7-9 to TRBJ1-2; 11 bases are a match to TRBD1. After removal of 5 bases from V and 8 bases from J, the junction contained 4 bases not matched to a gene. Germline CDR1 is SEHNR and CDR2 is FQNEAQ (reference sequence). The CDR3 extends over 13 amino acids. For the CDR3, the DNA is TGTGCCAGCAGCATGGGACAGGGGGTAGGCTACACCTTC. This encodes CASSMGQGVGYTF.

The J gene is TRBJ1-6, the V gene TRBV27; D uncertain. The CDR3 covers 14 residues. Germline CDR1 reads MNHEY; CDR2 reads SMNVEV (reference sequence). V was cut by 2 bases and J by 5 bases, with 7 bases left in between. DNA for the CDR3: TGTGCCAGCAGTTTAATACATGATAATTCACCCCTCCACTTT. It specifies CASSLIHDNSPLHF.

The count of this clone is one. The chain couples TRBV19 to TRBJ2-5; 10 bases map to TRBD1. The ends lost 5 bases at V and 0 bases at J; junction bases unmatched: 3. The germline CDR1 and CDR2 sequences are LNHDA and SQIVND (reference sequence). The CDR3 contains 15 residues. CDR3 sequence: CASSPGQGYQETQYF. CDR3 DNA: TGTGCCAGTAGTCCGGGACAGGGGTACCAAGAGACCCAGTACTTC.

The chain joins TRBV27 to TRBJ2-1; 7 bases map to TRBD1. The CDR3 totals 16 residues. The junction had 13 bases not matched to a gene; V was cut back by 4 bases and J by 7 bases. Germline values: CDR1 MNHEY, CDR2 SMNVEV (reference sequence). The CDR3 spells CASSSRRGGARNEQFF. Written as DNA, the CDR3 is TGTGCCAGCAGTTCACGTAGAGGGGGCGCGAGGAATGAGCAGTTCTTC.

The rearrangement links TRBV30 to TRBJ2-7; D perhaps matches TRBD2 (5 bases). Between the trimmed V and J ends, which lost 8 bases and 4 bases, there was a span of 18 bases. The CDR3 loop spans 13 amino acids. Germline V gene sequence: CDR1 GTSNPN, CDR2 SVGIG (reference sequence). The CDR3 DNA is TGTGCCCACGGAAGGGTCCGGGGATACGAGCAGTACTTC. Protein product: CAHGRVRGYEQYF.

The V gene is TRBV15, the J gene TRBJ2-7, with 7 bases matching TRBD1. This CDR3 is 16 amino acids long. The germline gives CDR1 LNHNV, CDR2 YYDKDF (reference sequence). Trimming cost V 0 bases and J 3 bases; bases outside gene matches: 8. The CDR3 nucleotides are TGTGCCACCAGCAGAGACCCCCGGGACAGCAGCTACGAGCAGTACTTC. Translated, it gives CATSRDPRDSSYEQYF.

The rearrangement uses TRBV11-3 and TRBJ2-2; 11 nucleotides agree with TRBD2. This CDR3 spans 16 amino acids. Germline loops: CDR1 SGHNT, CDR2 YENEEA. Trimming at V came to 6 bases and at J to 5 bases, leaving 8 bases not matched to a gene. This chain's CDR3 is CASRRTSGSQTGELFF. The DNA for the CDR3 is TGTGCCAGCAGGCGAACTAGCGGGAGTCAGACCGGGGAGCTGTTTTTT.

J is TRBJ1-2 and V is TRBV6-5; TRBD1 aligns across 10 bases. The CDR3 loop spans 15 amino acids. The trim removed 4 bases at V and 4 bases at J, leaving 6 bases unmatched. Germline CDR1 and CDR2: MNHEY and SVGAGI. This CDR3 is CASSSPGTGVYGYTF. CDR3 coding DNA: TGTGCCAGCAGTTCCCCGGGGACAGGGGTCTATGGCTACACCTTC.

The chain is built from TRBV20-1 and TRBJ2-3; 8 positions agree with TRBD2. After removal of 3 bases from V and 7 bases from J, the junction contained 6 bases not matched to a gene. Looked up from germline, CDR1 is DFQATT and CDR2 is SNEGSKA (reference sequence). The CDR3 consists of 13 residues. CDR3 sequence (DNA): TGCAGTGCTAGTGGGGGCGGGAGGTATACGCAGTATTTT. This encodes CSASGGGRYTQYF.

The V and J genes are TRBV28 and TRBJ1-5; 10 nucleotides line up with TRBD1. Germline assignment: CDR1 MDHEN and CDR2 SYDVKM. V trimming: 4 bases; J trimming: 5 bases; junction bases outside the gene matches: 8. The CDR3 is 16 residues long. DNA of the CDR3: TGTGCCAGCAGTTCAACCCCGACAGGGGGCCATCAGCCCCAGCATTTT. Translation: CASSSTPTGGHQPQHF.

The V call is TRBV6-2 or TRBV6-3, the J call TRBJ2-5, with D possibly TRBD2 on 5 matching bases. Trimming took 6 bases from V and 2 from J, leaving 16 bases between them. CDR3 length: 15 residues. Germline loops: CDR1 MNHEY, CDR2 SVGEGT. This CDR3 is CASSSRVSEQETQYF. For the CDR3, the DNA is TGTGCCAGCAGCTCTAGAGTTAGCGAGCAAGAGACCCAGTACTTC.

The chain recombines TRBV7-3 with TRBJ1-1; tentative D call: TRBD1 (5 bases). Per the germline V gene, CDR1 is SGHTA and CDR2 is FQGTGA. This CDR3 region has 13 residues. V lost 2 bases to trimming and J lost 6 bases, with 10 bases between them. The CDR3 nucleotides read TGTGCCAGCAGCTTATTCGGGGGTGCTGAAGCTTTCTTT. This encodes CASSLFGGAEAFF.

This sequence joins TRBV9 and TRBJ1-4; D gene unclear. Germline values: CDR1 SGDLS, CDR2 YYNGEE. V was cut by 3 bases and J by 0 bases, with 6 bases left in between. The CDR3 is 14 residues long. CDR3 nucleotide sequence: TGTGCCAGCAGCGCCCGTGCAACTAATGAAAAACTGTTTTTT. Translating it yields CASSARATNEKLFF.

The CDR3, as DNA: TGTGCCAGCAGTCCCTCAGGGGTTACAGATACGCAGTATTTT. Amino acids: CASSPSGVTDTQYF. V and J are TRBV28 and TRBJ2-3; weak D call: TRBD1 (6 bases). V was trimmed by 5 bases and J by 3 bases, leaving 12 bases between them. Germline CDR1 and CDR2: MDHEN and SYDVKM. The CDR3 has 14 amino acids. Together with reference TRBV28 and TRBJ2-3, the CDR3 gives the full variable domain: DVKVTQSSRYLVKRTGEKVFLECVQDMDHENMFWYRQDPGLGLRLIYFSYDVKMKEKGDIPEGYSVSREKKERFSLILESASTNQTSMYLCASSPSGVTDTQYFGPGTRLTVL.

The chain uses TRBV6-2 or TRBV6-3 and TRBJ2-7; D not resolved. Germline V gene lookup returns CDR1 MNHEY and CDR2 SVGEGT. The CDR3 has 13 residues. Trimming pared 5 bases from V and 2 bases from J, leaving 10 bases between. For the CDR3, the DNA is TGTGCCAGCAGTCCGACACCGACCTACGAGCAGTACTTC. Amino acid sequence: CASSPTPTYEQYF.

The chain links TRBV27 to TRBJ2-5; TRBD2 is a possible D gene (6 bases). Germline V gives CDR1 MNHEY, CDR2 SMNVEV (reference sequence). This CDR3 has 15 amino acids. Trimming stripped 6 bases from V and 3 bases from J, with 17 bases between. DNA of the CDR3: TGTGCCAGCAGAAACCTCGGGACTCTAAAAGAGACCCAGTACTTC. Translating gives CASRNLGTLKETQYF.